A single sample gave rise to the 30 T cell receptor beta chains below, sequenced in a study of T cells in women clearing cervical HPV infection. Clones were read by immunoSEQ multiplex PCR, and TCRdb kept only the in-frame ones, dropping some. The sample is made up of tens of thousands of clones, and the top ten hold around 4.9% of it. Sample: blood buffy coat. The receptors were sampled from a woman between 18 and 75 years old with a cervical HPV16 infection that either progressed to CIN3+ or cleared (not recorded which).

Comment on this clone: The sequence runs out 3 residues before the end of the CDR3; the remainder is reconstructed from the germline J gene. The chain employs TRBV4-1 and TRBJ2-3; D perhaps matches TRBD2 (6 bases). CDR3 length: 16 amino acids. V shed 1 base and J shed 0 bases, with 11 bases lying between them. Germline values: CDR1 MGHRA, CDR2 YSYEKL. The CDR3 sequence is CASSQGRGSSTDTQYF. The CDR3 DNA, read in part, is TGCGCCAGCAGCCAAGGTCGGGGGAGTAGCACAGATACG.

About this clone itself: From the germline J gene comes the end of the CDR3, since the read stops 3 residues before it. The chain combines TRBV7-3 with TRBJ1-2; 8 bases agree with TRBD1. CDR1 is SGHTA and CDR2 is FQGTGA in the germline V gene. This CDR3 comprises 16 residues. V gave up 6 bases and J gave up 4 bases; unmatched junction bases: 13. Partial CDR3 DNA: TGTGCCAGCAGGCCCGGGACAGGTGCTTTCCGCTATGGC. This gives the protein CASRPGTGAFRYG. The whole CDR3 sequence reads CASRPGTGAFRYGYTF.

The sequenced part of the CDR3 DNA is TGCGCCAGCAGCACAGGAGCGTTCTCCTACAATGAG. It encodes CASSTGAFSYNE. The whole CDR3 is CASSTGAFSYNEQFF. V is TRBV5-1 and J is TRBJ2-1; possible D gene TRBD1, 5 bases. Sequencing ends 3 residues short of the CDR3 end; the germline J gene provides the rest. Germline CDR1 SGHRS, CDR2 YFSETQ. CDR3 length equals 15 residues. V gave up 4 bases and J gave up 0 bases, with 11 bases separating them.

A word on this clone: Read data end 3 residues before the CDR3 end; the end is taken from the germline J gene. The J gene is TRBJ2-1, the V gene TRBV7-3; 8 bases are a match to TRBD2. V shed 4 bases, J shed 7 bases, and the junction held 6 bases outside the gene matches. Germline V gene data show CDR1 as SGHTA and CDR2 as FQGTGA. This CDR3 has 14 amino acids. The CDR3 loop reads CASSSPGGRNEQFF. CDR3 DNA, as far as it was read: TGTGCCAGCAGCTCCCCGGGGGGGCGAAATGAG.

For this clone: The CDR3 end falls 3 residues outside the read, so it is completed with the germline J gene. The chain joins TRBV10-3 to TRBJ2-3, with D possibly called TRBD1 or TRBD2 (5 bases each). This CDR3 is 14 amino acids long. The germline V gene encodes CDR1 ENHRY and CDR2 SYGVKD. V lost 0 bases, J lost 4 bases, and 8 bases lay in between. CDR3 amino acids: CAISESRGADTQYF. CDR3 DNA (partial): TGTGCCATCAGTGAGTCGAGGGGAGCAGATACG.

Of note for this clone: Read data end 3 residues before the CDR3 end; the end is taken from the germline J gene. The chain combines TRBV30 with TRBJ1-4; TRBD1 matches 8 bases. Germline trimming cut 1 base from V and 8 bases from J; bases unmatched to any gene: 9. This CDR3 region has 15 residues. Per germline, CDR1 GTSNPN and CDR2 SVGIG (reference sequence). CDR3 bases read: TGTGCCTGGAGTGACCCCCACGACAGGGGAGAAAAA. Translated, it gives CAWSDPHDRGEK. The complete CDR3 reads CAWSDPHDRGEKLFF.

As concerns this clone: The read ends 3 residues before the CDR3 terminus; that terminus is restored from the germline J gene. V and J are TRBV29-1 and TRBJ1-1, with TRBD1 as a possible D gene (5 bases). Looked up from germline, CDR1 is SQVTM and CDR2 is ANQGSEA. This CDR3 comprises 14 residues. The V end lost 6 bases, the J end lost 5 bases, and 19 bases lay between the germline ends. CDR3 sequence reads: CSVSSQGGGTEAFF. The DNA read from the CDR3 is TGCAGCGTGAGTTCTCAGGGCGGGGGGACTGAA. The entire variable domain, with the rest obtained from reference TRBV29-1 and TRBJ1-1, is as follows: SAVISQKPSRDICQRGTSLTIQCQVDSQVTMMFWYRQQPGQSLTLIATANQGSEATYESGFVIDKFPISRPNLTFSTLTVSNMSPEDSSIYLCSVSSQGGGTEAFFGQGTRLTVV.

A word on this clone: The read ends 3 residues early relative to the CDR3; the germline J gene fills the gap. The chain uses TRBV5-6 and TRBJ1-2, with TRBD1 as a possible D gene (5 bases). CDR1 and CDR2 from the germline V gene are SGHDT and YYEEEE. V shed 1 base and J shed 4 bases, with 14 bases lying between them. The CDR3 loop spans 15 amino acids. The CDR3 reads CASSLTGFGAYGYTF. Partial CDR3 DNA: TGTGCCAGCAGCTTGACGGGTTTTGGGGCCTATGGC.

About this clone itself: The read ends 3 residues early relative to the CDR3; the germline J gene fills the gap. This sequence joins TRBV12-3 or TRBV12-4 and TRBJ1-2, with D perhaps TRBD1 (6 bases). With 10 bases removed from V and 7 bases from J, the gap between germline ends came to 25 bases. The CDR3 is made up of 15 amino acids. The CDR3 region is CATRKLLGAHPGYTF. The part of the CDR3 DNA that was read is TGTGCCACCAGAAAACTATTGGGGGCGCATCCTGGC.

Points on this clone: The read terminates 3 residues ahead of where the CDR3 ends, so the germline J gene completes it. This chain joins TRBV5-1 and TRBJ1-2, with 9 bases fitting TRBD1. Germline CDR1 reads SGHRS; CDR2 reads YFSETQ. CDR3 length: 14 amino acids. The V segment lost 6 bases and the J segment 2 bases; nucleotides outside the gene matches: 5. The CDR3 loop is CASTEGTGNYGYTF. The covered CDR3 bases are TGCGCCAGCACCGAGGGGACAGGGAACTATGGC.

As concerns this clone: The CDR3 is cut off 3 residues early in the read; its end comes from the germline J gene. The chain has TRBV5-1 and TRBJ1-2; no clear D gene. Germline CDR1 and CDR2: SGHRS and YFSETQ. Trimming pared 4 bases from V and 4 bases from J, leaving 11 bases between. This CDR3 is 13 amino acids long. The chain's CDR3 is CASSHSPGYGYTF. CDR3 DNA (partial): TGCGCCAGCAGCCATTCCCCGGGCTATGGC.

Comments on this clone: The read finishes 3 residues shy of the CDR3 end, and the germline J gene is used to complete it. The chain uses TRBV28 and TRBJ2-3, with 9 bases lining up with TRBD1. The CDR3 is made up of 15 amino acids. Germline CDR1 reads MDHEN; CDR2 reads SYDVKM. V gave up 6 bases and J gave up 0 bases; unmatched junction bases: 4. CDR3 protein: CASRGQGLSTDTQYF. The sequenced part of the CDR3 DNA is TGTGCCAGCAGGGGACAGGGACTAAGCACAGATACG.

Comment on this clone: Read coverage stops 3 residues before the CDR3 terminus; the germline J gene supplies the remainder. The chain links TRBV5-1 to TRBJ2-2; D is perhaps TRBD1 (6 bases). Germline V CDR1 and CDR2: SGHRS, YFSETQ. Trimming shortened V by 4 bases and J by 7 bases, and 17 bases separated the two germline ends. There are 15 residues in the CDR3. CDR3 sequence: CASSVRQASGGELFF. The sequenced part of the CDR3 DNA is TGCGCCAGCAGCGTGCGACAGGCCTCGGGCGGGGAG.

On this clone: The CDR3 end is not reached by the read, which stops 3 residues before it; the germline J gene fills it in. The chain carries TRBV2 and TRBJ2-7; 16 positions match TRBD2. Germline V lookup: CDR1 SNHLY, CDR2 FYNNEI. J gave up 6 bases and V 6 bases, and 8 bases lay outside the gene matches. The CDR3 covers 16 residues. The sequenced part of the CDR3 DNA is TGTGCCAGCAGCCCGGGACTAGCGGGGGGGCTTGGCGAG. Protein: CASSPGLAGGLGE. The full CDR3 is CASSPGLAGGLGEQYF. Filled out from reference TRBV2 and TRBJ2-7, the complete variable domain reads EPEVTQTPSHQVTQMGQEVILRCVPISNHLYFYWYRQILGQKVEFLVSFYNNEISEKSEIFDDQFSVERPDGSNFTLKIRSTKLEDSAMYFCASSPGLAGGLGEQYFGPGTRLTVT.

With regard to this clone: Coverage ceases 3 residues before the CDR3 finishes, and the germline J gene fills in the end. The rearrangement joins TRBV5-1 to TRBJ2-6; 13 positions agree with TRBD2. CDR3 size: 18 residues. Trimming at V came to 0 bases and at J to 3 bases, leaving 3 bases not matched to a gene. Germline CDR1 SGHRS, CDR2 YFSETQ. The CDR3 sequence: CASSLAGLAGYGANVLTF. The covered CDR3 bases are TGCGCCAGCAGCTTGGCGGGACTAGCGGGGTATGGGGCCAACGTC.

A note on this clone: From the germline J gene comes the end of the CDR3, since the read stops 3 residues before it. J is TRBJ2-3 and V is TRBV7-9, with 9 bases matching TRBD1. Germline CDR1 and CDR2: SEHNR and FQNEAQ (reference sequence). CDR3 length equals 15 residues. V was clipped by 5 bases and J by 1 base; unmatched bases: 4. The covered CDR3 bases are TGTGCCAGCAGCACTAGGACAGGGGGCACAGATACG. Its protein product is CASSTRTGGTDT. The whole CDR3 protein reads CASSTRTGGTDTQYF.

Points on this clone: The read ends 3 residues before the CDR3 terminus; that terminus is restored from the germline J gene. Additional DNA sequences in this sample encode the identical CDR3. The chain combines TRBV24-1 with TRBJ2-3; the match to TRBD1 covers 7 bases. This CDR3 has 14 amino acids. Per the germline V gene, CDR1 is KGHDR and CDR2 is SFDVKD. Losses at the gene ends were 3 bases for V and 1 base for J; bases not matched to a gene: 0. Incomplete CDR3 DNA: TGTGCCACCAGTGATACAGGGGGCACAGATACG. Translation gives CATSDTGGTDT. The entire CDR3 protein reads CATSDTGGTDTQYF.

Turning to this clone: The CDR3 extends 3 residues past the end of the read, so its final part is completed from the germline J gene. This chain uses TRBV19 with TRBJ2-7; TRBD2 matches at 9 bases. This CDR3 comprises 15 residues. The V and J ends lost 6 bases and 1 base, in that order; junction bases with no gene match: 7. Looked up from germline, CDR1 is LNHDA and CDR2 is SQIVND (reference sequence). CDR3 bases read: TGTGCCAGTAGCCCGGCGGGGGGGCATTCCTACGAG. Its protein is CASSPAGGHSYE. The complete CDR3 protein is CASSPAGGHSYEQYF.

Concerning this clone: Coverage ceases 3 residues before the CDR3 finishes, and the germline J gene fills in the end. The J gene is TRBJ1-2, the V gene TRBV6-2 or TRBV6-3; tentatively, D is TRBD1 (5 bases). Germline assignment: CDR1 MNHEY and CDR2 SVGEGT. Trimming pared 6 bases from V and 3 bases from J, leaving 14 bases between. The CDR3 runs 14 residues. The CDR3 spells CASSRPPGDYGYTF. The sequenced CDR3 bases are TGTGCCAGCAGCAGACCCCCGGGGGACTATGGC.

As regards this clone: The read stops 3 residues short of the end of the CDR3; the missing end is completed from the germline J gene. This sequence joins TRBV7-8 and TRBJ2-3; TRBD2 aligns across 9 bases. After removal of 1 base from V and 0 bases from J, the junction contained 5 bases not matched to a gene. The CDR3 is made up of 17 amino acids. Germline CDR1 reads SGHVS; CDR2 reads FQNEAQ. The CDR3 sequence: CASSLDSSGASTDTQYF. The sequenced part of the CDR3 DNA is TGTGCCAGCAGCTTAGACTCTAGCGGGGCTAGCACAGATACG.

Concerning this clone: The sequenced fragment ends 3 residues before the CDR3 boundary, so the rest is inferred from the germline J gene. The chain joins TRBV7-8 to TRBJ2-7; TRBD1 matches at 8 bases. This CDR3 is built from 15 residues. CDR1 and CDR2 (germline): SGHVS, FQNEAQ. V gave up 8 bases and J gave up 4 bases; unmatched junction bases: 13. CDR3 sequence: CASSQDRVALYEQYF. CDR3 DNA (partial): TGTGCCAGCTCGCAGGACAGGGTCGCCCTTTACGAG.

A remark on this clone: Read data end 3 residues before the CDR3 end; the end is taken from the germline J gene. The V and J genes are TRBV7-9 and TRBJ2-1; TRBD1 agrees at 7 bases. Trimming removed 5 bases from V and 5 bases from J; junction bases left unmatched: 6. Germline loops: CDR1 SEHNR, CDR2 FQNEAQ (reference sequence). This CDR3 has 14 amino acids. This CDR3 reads CASSLGQADNEQFF. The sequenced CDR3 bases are TGTGCCAGCAGCCTCGGACAGGCCGACAATGAG.

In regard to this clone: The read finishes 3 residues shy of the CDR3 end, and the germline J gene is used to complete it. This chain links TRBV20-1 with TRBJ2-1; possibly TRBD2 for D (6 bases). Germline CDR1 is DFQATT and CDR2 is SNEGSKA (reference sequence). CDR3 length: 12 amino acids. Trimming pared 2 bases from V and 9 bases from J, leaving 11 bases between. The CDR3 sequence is CSARRSGREQFF. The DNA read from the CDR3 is TGCAGTGCTAGACGGAGCGGGCGTGAG.

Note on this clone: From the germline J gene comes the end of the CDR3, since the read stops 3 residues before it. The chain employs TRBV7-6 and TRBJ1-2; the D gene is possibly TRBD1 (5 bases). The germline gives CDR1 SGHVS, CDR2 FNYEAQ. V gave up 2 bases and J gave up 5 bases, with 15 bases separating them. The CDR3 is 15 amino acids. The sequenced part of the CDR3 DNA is TGTGCCAGCAGCTTATCTGCAGGGCTGGAGTATGGC. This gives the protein CASSLSAGLEYG. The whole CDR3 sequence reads CASSLSAGLEYGYTF.

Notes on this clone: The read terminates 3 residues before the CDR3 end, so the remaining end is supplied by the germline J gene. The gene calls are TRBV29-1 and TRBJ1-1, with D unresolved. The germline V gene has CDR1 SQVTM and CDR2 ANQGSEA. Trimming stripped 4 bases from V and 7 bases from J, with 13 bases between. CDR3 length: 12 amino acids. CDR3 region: CSVGDSTLEAFF. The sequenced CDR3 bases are TGCAGCGTTGGTGATTCGACACTTGAA.

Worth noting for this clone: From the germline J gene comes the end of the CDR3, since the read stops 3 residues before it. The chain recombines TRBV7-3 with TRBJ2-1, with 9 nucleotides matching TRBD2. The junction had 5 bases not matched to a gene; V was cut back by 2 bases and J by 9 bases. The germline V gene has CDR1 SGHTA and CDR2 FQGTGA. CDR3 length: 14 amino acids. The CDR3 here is CASSLAGGPSEQFF. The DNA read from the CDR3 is TGTGCCAGCAGCTTAGCGGGGGGGCCCAGTGAG.

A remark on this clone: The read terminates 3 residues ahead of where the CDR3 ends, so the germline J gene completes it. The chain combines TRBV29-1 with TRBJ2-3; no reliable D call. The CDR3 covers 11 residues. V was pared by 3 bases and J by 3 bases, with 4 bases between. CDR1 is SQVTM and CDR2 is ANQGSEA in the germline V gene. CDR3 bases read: TGCAGCGTTGACCTAACAGATACG. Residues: CSVDLTDT. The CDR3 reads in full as CSVDLTDTQYF.

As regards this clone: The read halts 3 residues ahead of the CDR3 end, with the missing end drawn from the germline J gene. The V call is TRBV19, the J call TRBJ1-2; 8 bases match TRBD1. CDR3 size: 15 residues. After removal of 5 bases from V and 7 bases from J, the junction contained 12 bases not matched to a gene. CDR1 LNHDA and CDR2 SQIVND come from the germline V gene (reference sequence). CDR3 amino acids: CASSSGTGGSGGYTF. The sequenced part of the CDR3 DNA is TGTGCCAGTAGTTCCGGCACAGGGGGGTCCGGTGGC.

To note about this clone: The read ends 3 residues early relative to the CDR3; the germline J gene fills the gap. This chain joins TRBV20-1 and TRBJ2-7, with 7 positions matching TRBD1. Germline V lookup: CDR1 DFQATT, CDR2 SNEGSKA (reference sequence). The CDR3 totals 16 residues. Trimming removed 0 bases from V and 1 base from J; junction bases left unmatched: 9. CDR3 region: CSARDVGTAHSYEQYF. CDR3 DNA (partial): TGCAGTGCTAGAGATGTGGGGACAGCCCATTCCTACGAG.

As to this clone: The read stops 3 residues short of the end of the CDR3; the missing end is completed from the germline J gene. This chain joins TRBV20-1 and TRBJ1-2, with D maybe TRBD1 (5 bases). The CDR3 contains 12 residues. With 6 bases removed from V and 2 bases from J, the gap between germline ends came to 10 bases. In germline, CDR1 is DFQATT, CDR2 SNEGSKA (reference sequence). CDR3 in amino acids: CSANRRNYGYTF. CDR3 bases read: TGCAGTGCCAACAGGCGAAACTATGGC.